One sample yielded the 5 T cell receptor beta chains listed below, sequenced in a study of cytomegalovirus exposure and HLA in healthy donors. Primers included in the PCR were 60 Vbeta and 13 Jbeta primers. TCRdb's table, derived via immunoSEQ multiplex PCR, lists solely in-frame clones and lacks some. The top ten clones hold more than 0.35% of a sample with about 200,000 clones, 79% of them seen once. Sequencing was done on a sample of PBMCs. Every receptor here comes from a male donor in good health and CMV-seropositive.

The chain joins TRBV10-2 to TRBJ1-5; TRBD1 is a possible D gene (5 bases). CDR1 and CDR2 from the germline V gene are WSHSY and SAAADI. CDR3 length: 14 amino acids. Trimming pared 4 bases from V and 6 bases from J, leaving 13 bases between. DNA of the CDR3: TGCGCCAGCAGTGCGCCCGGGGGGGGTCAGCCCCAGCATTTT. Its protein is CASSAPGGGQPQHF.

The chain has TRBV15 and TRBJ2-2, with a weak D call TRBD1 (6 bases). Germline CDR1 reads LNHNV; CDR2 reads YYDKDF (reference sequence). Deletions cut 8 bases from V and 1 base from J, with 11 bases between. There are 14 residues in the CDR3. The CDR3 nucleotides read TGTGCCACCGGGCGAGGGGGGAACACCGGGGAGCTGTTTTTT. This codes for CATGRGGNTGELFF.

V usage is TRBV28 and J usage is TRBJ2-7; D is unclear. Germline V gene lookup returns CDR1 MDHEN and CDR2 SYDVKM. Trimming stripped 8 bases from V and 3 bases from J, with 5 bases between. The CDR3 is made up of 10 amino acids. DNA of the CDR3: TGTGCCAGCGGAGTCTACGAGCAGTACTTC. Its translation is CASGVYEQYF.

In this sample, this clone turned up once. The V and J genes are TRBV6-5 and TRBJ1-2, with 8 bases identical to TRBD1. Germline V gene sequence: CDR1 MNHEY, CDR2 SVGAGI. The CDR3 has 14 residues. J was trimmed by 8 bases and V by 6 bases; bases with no gene match: 11. CDR3 amino acids: CASRSGGPVRGYTF. CDR3 in DNA: TGTGCCAGCAGGTCAGGGGGCCCTGTCCGGGGCTACACCTTC.

This clone was seen only a few times. The genes are TRBV5-5 and TRBJ1-3; weak D call: TRBD1 (5 bases). The CDR3 runs to 18 residues. Trimming left V 1 base short and J 0 bases short, with 17 bases between. Per the germline V gene, CDR1 is SGHKS and CDR2 is YYEKEE (reference sequence). The CDR3 loop is CASSLRPLRDSSGNTIYF. Written as DNA, the CDR3 is TGTGCCAGCAGCTTGAGGCCCCTGCGTGACAGCTCTGGAAACACCATATATTTT.